Shown below are 8 T cell receptor beta chains from a single sample sequenced in a study of radiotherapy plus CTLA-4 blockade in lung cancer. Clones were read by immunoSEQ multiplex PCR, and TCRdb kept only the in-frame ones, dropping some. Here the sample spans about 60,000 clones, roughly 76% being singletons. The input for sequencing was peripheral blood, taken from a patient treated with radiotherapy plus ipilimumab. These receptors all stem from a human donor with non-small cell lung cancer whose response to radiotherapy plus ipilimumab could not be evaluated.

This chain uses TRBV28 with TRBJ1-4, with a possible D match to TRBD1 (6 bases). The CDR3 length is 17 residues. Per germline, CDR1 MDHEN and CDR2 SYDVKM. Trimming pared 3 bases from V and 8 bases from J, leaving 22 bases between. The chain's CDR3 is CASSFLYMGEGEEKLFF. DNA of the CDR3: TGTGCCAGCAGTTTTCTTTATATGGGAGAGGGGGAGGAAAAACTGTTTTTT.

The chain joins TRBV6-5 to TRBJ1-1; perhaps TRBD1 as D (5 bases). This CDR3 contains 13 residues. Deletions cut 7 bases from V and 6 bases from J, with 15 bases between. In germline, CDR1 is MNHEY, CDR2 SVGAGI. CDR3 sequence: CASKWRGIPEAFF. The CDR3 DNA is TGTGCCAGCAAGTGGAGGGGTATCCCTGAAGCTTTCTTT.

J is TRBJ2-5 and V is TRBV7-2; 7 positions agree with TRBD2. The DNA end is a closer match to TRBJ2-7, so the J assignment may be wrong. CDR1 is SGHTA, CDR2 FQGNSA, per germline. The CDR3 loop spans 11 amino acids. For the CDR3, the DNA is TGTGCCAGCGGGGGGGCCTACGAGCAGTACTTC. It yields the protein CASGGAYEQYF.

The chain's CDR3 is CASSPQGPMNTEAFF. For the CDR3, the DNA is TGTGCCAGCAGCCCACAGGGCCCCATGAACACTGAAGCTTTCTTT. The rearrangement uses TRBV7-9 and TRBJ1-1, with a possible D match to TRBD1 (6 bases). The CDR3 is 15 amino acids. V dropped 5 bases and J dropped 0 bases, with 13 bases sitting between them. Looked up from germline, CDR1 is SEHNR and CDR2 is FQNEAQ (reference sequence). Together with reference TRBV7-9 and TRBJ1-1, the CDR3 gives the full variable domain: DTGVSQNPRHKITKRGQNVTFRCDPISEHNRLYWYRQTLGQGPEFLTYFQNEAQLEKSRLLSDRFSAERPKGSFSTLEIQRTEQGDSAMYLCASSPQGPMNTEAFFGQGTRLTVV.

The chain recombines TRBV5-4 with TRBJ2-1; the D is unclear. The germline V gene encodes CDR1 SGHNT and CDR2 YYREEE (reference sequence). Trimming took 1 base from V and 9 from J, leaving 11 bases between them. CDR3 length equals 13 residues. The CDR3 coding sequence is TGTGCCAGCAGCTTGACCCTAGGAATTGAGCAGTTCTTC. It translates to CASSLTLGIEQFF.

This clone was found once. J is TRBJ1-1 and V is TRBV9, with 10 bases aligning to TRBD1. This CDR3 has 16 residues. The J segment lost 4 bases and the V segment lost 0 bases, leaving 6 bases of the junction unmatched. Germline V gives CDR1 SGDLS, CDR2 YYNGEE. The CDR3 sequence is CASSVGDRGSITEAFF. CDR3 nucleotides: TGTGCCAGCAGCGTAGGGGACAGGGGTTCGATCACTGAAGCTTTCTTT.

The gene calls are TRBV7-2 and TRBJ2-3; 8 nucleotides line up with TRBD2. CDR3 length: 17 amino acids. V gave up 1 base and J gave up 2 bases; unmatched junction bases: 8. Germline-derived CDR1 and CDR2 are SGHTA and FQGNSA. The CDR3 protein is CASSLGGRGGLTDTQYF. The CDR3 nucleotides are TGTGCCAGCAGCTTAGGGGGTCGGGGGGGCCTCACAGATACGCAGTATTTT.

This clone came up once. The chain uses TRBV5-1 and TRBJ1-3, with 10 bases identical to TRBD1. Germline-derived CDR1 and CDR2 are SGHRS and YFSETQ. V was clipped by 0 bases and J by 4 bases; unmatched bases: 7. The CDR3 spans 17 residues. This chain's CDR3 is CASSLAPSDRGGNTIYF. CDR3 DNA sequence: TGCGCCAGCAGCTTGGCCCCCTCGGACAGGGGGGGAAACACCATATATTTT. The whole variable domain, remainder taken from reference TRBV5-1 and TRBJ1-3, is KAGVTQTPRYLIKTRGQQVTLSCSPISGHRSVSWYQQTPGQGLQFLFEYFSETQRNKGNFPGRFSGRQFSNSRSEMNVSTLELGDSALYLCASSLAPSDRGGNTIYFGEGSWLTVV.